The 30 T cell receptor beta chains presented below share a single source sample, sequenced in a study of metastatic and nonmetastatic thyroid tumors (dated by TCRdb to the early 2020s). The library was built by means of PCR. TCRdb names Illumina HiSeq 4000 as the instrument used. The public reads were quality trimmed at Q25 with fastp and then assembled into clones with MiXCR by TCRdb, keeping productive beta chains. The sample profile shows fewer than 25,000 clones; around 11% of them were found once. 7.6% of the sample lies in the top ten. No patient had received any treatment before thyroid surgery. The source material was blood. The receptors shown here come from a female donor with papillary thyroid cancer or a benign thyroid nodule (not recorded which). Some clones in this sample may be carry-over from other donors' samples.

This clone came up many times. The rearrangement links TRBV11-2 to TRBJ2-3; tentative D call: TRBD2 (7 bases). V dropped 1 base and J dropped 4 bases, with 9 bases sitting between them. CDR3 length: 14 amino acids. Germline values: CDR1 SGHAT, CDR2 FQNNGV. CDR3 sequence: CASSLVGGPDTQYF. The CDR3 nucleotides read TGTGCCAGCAGCTTAGTCGGGGGGCCAGATACGCAGTATTTT.

This sequence joins TRBV6-1 and TRBJ1-5, with D unclear. Germline lookup yields CDR1 MNHNS and CDR2 SASEGT. The CDR3 runs to 15 residues. Trimming cost V 2 bases and J 0 bases, with 8 bases left between them. For the CDR3, the DNA is TGTGCCAGCAGTGAACCCCAGTATAGCAATCAGCCCCAGCATTTT. This gives the protein CASSEPQYSNQPQHF.

This clone was detected ten times or more. The chain couples TRBV15 to TRBJ1-6; D not resolved. CDR1 is LNHNV and CDR2 is YYDKDF in the germline V gene (reference sequence). The V end was cut by 6 bases, the J end by 5 bases, with 11 bases between. The CDR3 extends over 14 amino acids. The CDR3 DNA reads TGTGCCACCAGAACCGGGAACAATAATTCACCCCTCCACTTT. Residues: CATRTGNNNSPLHF.

This clone is labeled as large (0.1 to 1%). This CDR3 reads CASGDREESPLHF. CDR3 nucleotides: TGTGCCAGCGGGGACAGGGAAGAATCACCCCTCCACTTT. The rearrangement joins TRBV6-1 to TRBJ1-6; 9 positions match TRBD1. In germline, CDR1 is MNHNS, CDR2 SASEGT. The CDR3 runs 13 residues. J was trimmed by 10 bases and V by 8 bases; bases with no gene match: 6.

This clone was recorded many times. This chain uses TRBV20-1 with TRBJ2-1; a possible D gene is TRBD1 (6 bases). Germline values: CDR1 DFQATT, CDR2 SNEGSKA (reference sequence). The CDR3 is made up of 15 amino acids. The V gene lost 5 bases and the J gene lost 3 bases, with 17 bases spanning the gap. The CDR3 region has the DNA TGCAGTGCTGCCTGGGGGCCGCCCCGCTACAATGAGCAGTTCTTC. It translates to CSAAWGPPRYNEQFF.

In its sample, this clone was seen many times. The gene calls are TRBV20-1 and TRBJ2-2; 13 nucleotides match TRBD2. The junction had 5 bases not matched to a gene; V was cut back by 6 bases and J by 4 bases. The CDR3 totals 15 residues. Germline lookup yields CDR1 DFQATT and CDR2 SNEGSKA (reference sequence). In nucleotides, the CDR3 is TGCAGTGCCGCCGGACTAGCGGGAGCCACCGGGGAGCTGTTTTTT. Translated: CSAAGLAGATGELFF.

Ten or more counts support this clone. The CDR3 loop is CASTPDQTFGYTF. CDR3 bases: TGTGCCAGCACCCCCGACCAGACATTTGGCTACACCTTC. The rearrangement links TRBV2 to TRBJ1-2; the D is unclear. V lost 7 bases, J lost 7 bases, and 16 bases lay in between. In germline, CDR1 is SNHLY, CDR2 FYNNEI. This CDR3 region has 13 residues. Based on the CDR3 plus reference TRBV2 and TRBJ1-2, the full variable domain is EPEVTQTPSHQVTQMGQEVILRCVPISNHLYFYWYRQILGQKVEFLVSFYNNEISEKSEIFDDQFSVERPDGSNFTLKIRSTKLEDSAMYFCASTPDQTFGYTFGSGTRLTVV.

This clone has at least ten counts. This chain uses TRBV19 with TRBJ2-1; 8 bases agree with TRBD2. The CDR3 covers 14 residues. V was pared by 3 bases and J by 5 bases, with 3 bases of the junction left unmatched. Germline CDR1 reads LNHDA; CDR2 reads SQIVND (reference sequence). Written as DNA, the CDR3 is TGTGCCAGTAGTATCGGACTAGCCCACAATGAGCAGTTCTTC. It yields the protein CASSIGLAHNEQFF.

This clone came up many times. This sequence joins TRBV24-1 and TRBJ2-3, with 14 bases that match TRBD2. V lost 3 bases and J lost 5; bases outside the gene matches: 12. The CDR3 is 19 amino acids. Germline lookup yields CDR1 KGHDR and CDR2 SFDVKD. The CDR3 coding sequence is TGTGCCACCAGTGATCCCGGAGGGACTAGCGGGAGAGCGGTAGATACGCAGTATTTT. It encodes CATSDPGGTSGRAVDTQYF.

Many counts were recorded for this clone. The chain links TRBV12-3 or TRBV12-4 to TRBJ2-7; TRBD2 is a possible D gene (5 bases). The CDR3 is 16 residues long. Trimming took 5 bases from V and 0 from J, leaving 17 bases between them. CDR3 region: CASSPGLWESSYEQYF. CDR3 coding DNA: TGTGCCAGCAGTCCCGGACTTTGGGAAAGCTCCTACGAGCAGTACTTC.

Relative to its sample, this clone is medium-sized. The gene calls are TRBV6-5 and TRBJ2-7; D is undetermined. Germline lookup yields CDR1 MNHEY and CDR2 SVGAGI. CDR3 length: 11 residues. V lost 2 bases to trimming and J lost 4 bases, with 3 bases between them. CDR3 loop: CASSYIYEQYF. In nucleotides, the CDR3 is TGTGCCAGCAGTTACATTTACGAGCAGTACTTC.

This clone was detected ten times or more. The CDR3, as DNA: TGTGCCAGCAGCTGGGATAGCGACAATGAGCAGTTCTTC. This encodes CASSWDSDNEQFF. The chain combines TRBV7-3 with TRBJ2-1; D possibly corresponds to TRBD2 (5 bases). Between the trimmed V and J ends, which lost 4 bases and 5 bases, there was a span of 9 bases. CDR1 is SGHTA, CDR2 FQGTGA, per germline. This CDR3 is built from 13 residues.

Concerning this clone: Given a much more abundant clone one base away, this may be a read error. Additional DNA sequences in this sample encode the identical CDR3. CDR3 sequence (DNA): TGCAGTGCACGGGGGGGAGAAGGCTACACCTTC. Translated, it gives CSARGGEGYTF. This rearrangement joins TRBV20-1 to TRBJ1-2; D possibly corresponds to TRBD1 (5 bases). Germline V gene data show CDR1 as DFQATT and CDR2 as SNEGSKA (reference sequence). With 6 bases removed from V and 8 bases from J, the gap between germline ends came to 13 bases. The CDR3 is made up of 11 amino acids.

The V gene is TRBV20-1, the J gene TRBJ2-3; TRBD2 aligns across 7 bases. The J segment lost 5 bases and the V segment lost 3 bases, leaving 14 bases of the junction unmatched. CDR3 length equals 16 residues. Per germline, CDR1 DFQATT and CDR2 SNEGSKA (reference sequence). The CDR3 here is CSASDPTAGEVDTQYF. Written as DNA, the CDR3 is TGCAGTGCTAGCGACCCGACGGCGGGAGAGGTAGATACGCAGTATTTT.

In this sample, this clone is medium-sized. The CDR3 nucleotides are TGTGCCGCTCGGACAGGGGACACCGGGGAGCTGTTTTTT. Its translation: CAARTGDTGELFF. This chain links TRBV6-2 or TRBV6-3 with TRBJ2-2; TRBD1 aligns across 9 bases. The trim removed 11 bases at V and 3 bases at J, leaving 4 bases unmatched. Germline V gene sequence: CDR1 MNHEY, CDR2 SVGEGT. CDR3 length: 13 residues.

Concerning this clone: A much more abundant neighbour one base away suggests this may be a read error. The V gene is TRBV20-1, the J gene TRBJ1-4, with D hard to call. The CDR3 covers 15 residues. Looked up from germline, CDR1 is DFQATT and CDR2 is SNEGSKA (reference sequence). CDR3 protein: CSAGDVRPEREKLFF. The CDR3 region has the DNA TGCAGTGCTGGAGATGTTAGGCCCGAGAGGGAAAAACTGTTTTTT.

This clone was recorded many times. Here the CDR3 DNA reads TGTGCCAGCAGCCAAGGGGACAGGGTATTAACGGGAAACACCATATATTTT. As protein: CASSQGDRVLTGNTIYF. The J gene is TRBJ1-3, the V gene TRBV3-1, with 9 bases that match TRBD1. The CDR3 loop spans 17 amino acids. V gave up 1 base and J gave up 4 bases; unmatched junction bases: 8. Germline lookup yields CDR1 LGHDT and CDR2 YNNKEL (reference sequence).

The chain has TRBV2 and TRBJ2-1; 11 bases agree with TRBD2. The CDR3 has 17 residues. Germline CDR1 and CDR2: SNHLY and FYNNEI. Unmatched junction bases numbered 13, after V lost 5 bases and J lost 7 bases. CDR3: CASSPSGRQVWPNEQFF. CDR3 nucleotides: TGTGCCAGCAGTCCTAGCGGGAGGCAGGTTTGGCCGAATGAGCAGTTCTTC.

This clone came up many times. The chain carries TRBV4-1 and TRBJ1-6, with D uncertain. The length of the CDR3 is 14 residues. V was trimmed by 1 base and J by 9 bases, leaving 10 bases between them. Per germline, CDR1 MGHRA and CDR2 YSYEKL. The CDR3 is CASSQAAGSSPLHF. The CDR3 DNA sequence: TGCGCCAGCAGCCAAGCTGCCGGCAGTTCACCCCTCCACTTT.

This clone has more than one count but fewer than ten. The genes are TRBV6-1 and TRBJ2-2; perhaps TRBD2 as D (5 bases). The germline V and J ends were trimmed by 11 bases and 4 bases, with 14 bases remaining between them. From germline, CDR1 is MNHNS and CDR2 SASEGT. This CDR3 has 13 amino acids. The CDR3: CALERESTGELFF. CDR3 bases: TGTGCCCTCGAGAGGGAGAGCACCGGGGAGCTGTTTTTT.

This clone was found many times. V usage is TRBV20-1 and J usage is TRBJ2-7; 11 bases align to TRBD2. The ends lost 5 bases at V and 2 bases at J; junction bases unmatched: 11. CDR1 is DFQATT, CDR2 SNEGSKA, per germline (reference sequence). This CDR3 is 16 amino acids long. CDR3 in amino acids: CSAEGPGTSGTYEQYF. For the CDR3, the DNA is TGCAGTGCTGAGGGCCCCGGGACTAGCGGAACCTACGAGCAGTACTTC.

This clone is medium-sized by share. The chain recombines TRBV6-1 with TRBJ2-1; D is perhaps TRBD1 (6 bases). Germline CDR1 is MNHNS and CDR2 is SASEGT. This CDR3 comprises 13 residues. V was pared by 7 bases and J by 4 bases, with 11 bases between. CDR3 nucleotides: TGTGCCAGCAACAGACAGGAGTACAATGAGCAGTTCTTC. It translates to CASNRQEYNEQFF.

This clone was detected many times. The chain carries TRBV2 and TRBJ1-4, with TRBD1 identical over 7 bases. Germline assignment: CDR1 SNHLY and CDR2 FYNNEI. Trimming cost V 8 bases and J 5 bases; bases outside gene matches: 8. This CDR3 has 14 residues. CDR3 sequence: CASGLGQLNEKLFF. CDR3 DNA sequence: TGTGCCAGCGGCCTGGGACAGTTAAATGAAAAACTGTTTTTT.

This clone was seen a handful of times. This chain joins TRBV12-3 or TRBV12-4 and TRBJ1-2, with D hard to call. V lost 4 bases, J lost 4 bases, and 10 bases lay in between. The CDR3 sequence is 13 residues long. This CDR3 reads CASSSGPTYGYTF. DNA of the CDR3: TGTGCCAGCAGTTCCGGACCGACCTATGGCTACACCTTC.

This clone was picked up many times. CDR3 nucleotides: TGCGCCAGCAGCCACTTCTCTTACTACACTGAAGCTTTCTTT. Translated: CASSHFSYYTEAFF. This rearrangement joins TRBV4-1 to TRBJ1-1; D gene ambiguous. V lost 3 bases, J lost 3 bases, and 11 bases lay in between. There are 14 residues in the CDR3. CDR1 is MGHRA, CDR2 YSYEKL, per germline.

The sample holds a few counts of this clone. Possible read error: a much larger clone is one base away. The CDR3 here is CASSPALAVWETQYF. The CDR3 coding sequence is TGTGCCAGCAGCCCAGCCCTAGCGGTATGGGAGACCCAGTACTTC. The chain links TRBV7-3 to TRBJ2-5, with 7 bases that match TRBD2. Trimming took 5 bases from V and 5 from J; bases not matched to a gene: 11. The CDR3 runs to 15 residues. The germline V gene has CDR1 SGHTA and CDR2 FQGTGA. Based on the CDR3 plus reference TRBV7-3 and TRBJ2-5, the full variable domain is GAGVSQTPSNKVTEKGKYVELRCDPISGHTALYWYRQSLGQGPEFLIYFQGTGAADDSGLPNDRFFAVRPEGSVSTLKIQRTERGDSAVYLCASSPALAVWETQYFGPGTRLLVL.

This clone came up many times. CDR3: CASSLARGSGLGEQFF. The CDR3 DNA sequence: TGTGCCAGCAGCTTGGCCCGGGGTTCTGGGCTGGGTGAGCAGTTCTTC. The chain carries TRBV5-6 and TRBJ2-1; tentative D call: TRBD2 (5 bases). With 0 bases removed from V and 9 bases from J, the gap between germline ends came to 19 bases. CDR1 is SGHDT, CDR2 YYEEEE, per germline. The CDR3 has 16 amino acids. Supplemented by reference TRBV5-6 and TRBJ2-1, the full variable domain reads DAGVTQSPTHLIKTRGQQVTLRCSPKSGHDTVSWYQQALGQGPQFIFQYYEEEERQRGNFPDRFSGHQFPNYSSELNVNALLLGDSALYLCASSLARGSGLGEQFFGPGTRLTVL.

The table lists this clone with a few counts. This chain links TRBV6-1 with TRBJ2-3; 15 bases agree with TRBD2. This CDR3 is built from 16 residues. The V and J ends lost 7 bases and 5 bases, in that order; junction bases with no gene match: 7. Germline values: CDR1 MNHNS, CDR2 SASEGT. CDR3 in amino acids: CASKIGLAGGIDTQYF. CDR3 sequence (DNA): TGTGCCAGCAAGATAGGACTAGCGGGAGGGATAGATACGCAGTATTTT.

About this clone: One base away lies a much larger clone, so this may be a sequencing read error. Additional DNA sequences in this sample encode the identical CDR3. The V call is TRBV9, the J call TRBJ1-1, with D possibly being TRBD1 (5 bases). Germline V gene lookup returns CDR1 SGDLS and CDR2 YYNGEE. The CDR3 consists of 14 residues. The CDR3 DNA reads as TGCGCCAGCAGCTCTCAAGGAAGGGGCACTGAAGCTTTCTTT. It codes for CASSSQGRGTEAFF.

V and J are TRBV5-1 and TRBJ1-6; tentative D call: TRBD1 (6 bases). The CDR3 length is 16 residues. Trimming shortened V by 2 bases and J by 0 bases, and 9 bases separated the two germline ends. Germline CDR1 reads SGHRS; CDR2 reads YFSETQ. This chain's CDR3 is CASSFTGISYNSPLHF. CDR3 DNA sequence: TGCGCCAGCAGCTTCACAGGGATCTCCTATAATTCACCCCTCCACTTT.